This TCR beta chain was obtained from a study of T cell responses to AZD1222 COVID-19 vaccine. On this clone itself: At the DNA level, this CDR3 is encoded by other sequences in the same sample as well.

TCRdb keeps only in-frame clones here, not all; method: immunoSEQ multiplex PCR. Of 100,000 to 120,000 clones listed, 88% are singletons. The CDR3 extends over 12 amino acids. Germline V lookup: CDR1 WSHSY, CDR2 SAAADI. Trimming pared 4 bases from V and 6 bases from J, leaving 7 bases between. The sequences come from peripheral blood, collected on day 0 of AZD1222 vaccination. The genes are TRBV10-2 and TRBJ1-5; unclear D gene. The TCR comes from an adult in good health. The CDR3 here is CASSGMGQPQHF. CDR3 nucleotides: TGCGCCAGCAGTGGGATGGGTCAGCCCCAGCATTTT.